This T cell receptor beta chain was captured in a study of T-cell reconstitution after alpha-beta-depleted transplantation in children. General study findings and limits: T-cell numbers and diversity, one year after transplant, stemmed largely from T cells that were newly produced. The origin of alpha-beta T cells about two months after transplant was reportedly several hundred expanded graft clones.

It was with unique molecular identifiers that the TCRbeta library was prepared. MiXCR, run by TCRdb on the PCR reads, gives a single entry per CDR3 protein. The table lists 200,000 or so distinct CDR3 sequences, approximately 7% of them singletons. In this sample, this clonotype turned up many times. What it recognizes is unknown. The CDR3 has 14 amino acids. Germline CDR1 DFQATT, CDR2 SNEGSKA (reference sequence). V lost 1 base to trimming and J lost 8 bases; unmatched junction nucleotides: 8. The input for sequencing was PBMCs, taken before TCRalphabeta/CD19-depleted stem cell transplant. The receptor was isolated from a boy aged 2 to 9 with acute lymphoblastic leukemia, due to receive a stem cell transplant. The chain joins TRBV20-1 to TRBJ2-1; 7 nucleotides agree with TRBD2. Here the CDR3 DNA reads TGCAGTGCTAGAGGTTGGACTAGTCTGGATGAGCAGTTCTTC. Encoded protein: CSARGWTSLDEQFF.